This T cell receptor (beta chain) is drawn from a study of blood T cell repertoires in COVID-19. TCRdb keeps only in-frame clones here, not all; method: immunoSEQ multiplex PCR. The sample lists about 150,000 clones, 75% to 90% occurring once. The source is a man aged 55 to 70 with active or convalescent COVID-19. Sequenced: peripheral blood.

CDR3 amino acids: CASSPLARRAQYF. For the CDR3, the DNA is TGTGCCAGCAGCCCCCTTGCCCGGAGGGCGCAGTATTTT. The V call is TRBV11-2, the J call TRBJ2-3, with D tentatively TRBD2 (6 bases). With 5 bases removed from V and 10 bases from J, the gap between germline ends came to 16 bases. The CDR3 extends over 13 amino acids. Germline CDR1 SGHAT, CDR2 FQNNGV.